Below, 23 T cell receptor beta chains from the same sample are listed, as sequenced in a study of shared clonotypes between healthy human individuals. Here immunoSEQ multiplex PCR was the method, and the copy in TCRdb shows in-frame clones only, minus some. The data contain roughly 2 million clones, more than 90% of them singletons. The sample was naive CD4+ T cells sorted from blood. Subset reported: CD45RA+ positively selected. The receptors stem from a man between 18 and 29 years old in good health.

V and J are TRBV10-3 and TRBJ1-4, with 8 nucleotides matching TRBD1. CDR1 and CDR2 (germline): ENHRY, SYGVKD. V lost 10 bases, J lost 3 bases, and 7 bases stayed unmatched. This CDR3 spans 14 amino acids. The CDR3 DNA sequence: TGTGCCACCTCCCAGGGGGCGTCTAATGAAAAACTGTTTTTT. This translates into CATSQGASNEKLFF.

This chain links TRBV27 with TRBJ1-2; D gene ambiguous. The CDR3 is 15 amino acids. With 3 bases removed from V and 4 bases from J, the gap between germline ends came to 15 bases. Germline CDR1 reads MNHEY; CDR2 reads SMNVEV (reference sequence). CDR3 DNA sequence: TGTGCCAGCAGTTTTTCGACACAGCCCGGCTATGGCTACACCTTC. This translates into CASSFSTQPGYGYTF.

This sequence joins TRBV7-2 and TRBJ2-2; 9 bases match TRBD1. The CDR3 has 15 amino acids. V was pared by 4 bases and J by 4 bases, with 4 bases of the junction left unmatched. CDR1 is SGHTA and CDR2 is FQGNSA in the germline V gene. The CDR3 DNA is TGTGCCAGCAGCTGGGACAGGGAAGTCACCGGGGAGCTGTTTTTT. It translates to CASSWDREVTGELFF.

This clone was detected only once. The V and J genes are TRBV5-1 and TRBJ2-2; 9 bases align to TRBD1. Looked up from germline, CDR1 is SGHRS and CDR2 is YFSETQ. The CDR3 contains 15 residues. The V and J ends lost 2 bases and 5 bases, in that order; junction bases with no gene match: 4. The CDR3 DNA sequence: TGCGCCAGCAGCTTAGCGACAGGGGGGACCGGGGAGCTGTTTTTT. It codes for CASSLATGGTGELFF.

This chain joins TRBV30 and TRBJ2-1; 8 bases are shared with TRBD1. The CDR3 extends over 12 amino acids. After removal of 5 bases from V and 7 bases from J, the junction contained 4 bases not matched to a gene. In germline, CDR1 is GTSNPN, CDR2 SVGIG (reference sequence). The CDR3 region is CAWGRQGNEQFF. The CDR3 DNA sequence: TGTGCCTGGGGTAGACAGGGGAATGAGCAGTTCTTC.

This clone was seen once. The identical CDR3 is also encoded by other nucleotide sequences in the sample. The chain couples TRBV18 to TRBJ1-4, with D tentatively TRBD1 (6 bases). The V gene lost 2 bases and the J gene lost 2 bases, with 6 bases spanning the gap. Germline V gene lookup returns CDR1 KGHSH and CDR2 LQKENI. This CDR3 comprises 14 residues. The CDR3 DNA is TGTGCCAGCTCACCAAGGGGGACTAATGAAAAACTGTTTTTT. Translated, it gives CASSPRGTNEKLFF.

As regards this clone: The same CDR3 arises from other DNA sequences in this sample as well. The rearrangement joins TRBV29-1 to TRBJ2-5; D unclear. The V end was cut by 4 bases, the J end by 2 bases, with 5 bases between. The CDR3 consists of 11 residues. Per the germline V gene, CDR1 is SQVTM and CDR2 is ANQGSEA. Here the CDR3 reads CSVAPQETQYF. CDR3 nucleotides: TGCAGCGTTGCTCCACAAGAGACCCAGTACTTC.

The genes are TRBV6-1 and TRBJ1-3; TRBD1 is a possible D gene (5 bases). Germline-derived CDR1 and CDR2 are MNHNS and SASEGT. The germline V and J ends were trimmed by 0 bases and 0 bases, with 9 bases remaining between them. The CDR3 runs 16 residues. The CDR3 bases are TGTGCCAGCAGTGAAGCTACGGGGCTCTCTGGAAACACCATATATTTT. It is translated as CASSEATGLSGNTIYF.

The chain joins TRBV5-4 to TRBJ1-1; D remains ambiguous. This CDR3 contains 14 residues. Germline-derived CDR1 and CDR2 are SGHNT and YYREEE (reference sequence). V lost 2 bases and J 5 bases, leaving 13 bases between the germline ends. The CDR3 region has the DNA TGTGCCAGCAGCTTCAACTCCGACGGGACTGAAGCTTTCTTT. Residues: CASSFNSDGTEAFF.

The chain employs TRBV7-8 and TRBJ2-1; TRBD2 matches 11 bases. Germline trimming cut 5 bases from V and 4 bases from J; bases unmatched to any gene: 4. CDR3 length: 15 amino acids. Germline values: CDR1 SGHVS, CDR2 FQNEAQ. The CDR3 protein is CASSQSSGGYNEQFF. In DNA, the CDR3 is TGTGCCAGCAGCCAATCTAGCGGGGGGTACAATGAGCAGTTCTTC.

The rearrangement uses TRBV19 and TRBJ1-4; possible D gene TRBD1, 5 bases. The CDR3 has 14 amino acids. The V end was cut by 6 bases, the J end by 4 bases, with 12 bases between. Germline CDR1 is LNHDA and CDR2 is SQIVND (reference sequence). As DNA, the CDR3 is TGTGCCAGTAGCCCGCCGGGGCGTAATGAAAAACTGTTTTTT. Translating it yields CASSPPGRNEKLFF.

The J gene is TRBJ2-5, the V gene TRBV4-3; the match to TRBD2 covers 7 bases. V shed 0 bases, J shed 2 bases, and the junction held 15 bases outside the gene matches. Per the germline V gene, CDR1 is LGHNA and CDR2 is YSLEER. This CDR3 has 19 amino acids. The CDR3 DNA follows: TGCGCCAGCAGCCAAGACTTGGCGGCACGGGGGGACTCTCAAGAGACCCAGTACTTC. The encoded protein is CASSQDLAARGDSQETQYF.

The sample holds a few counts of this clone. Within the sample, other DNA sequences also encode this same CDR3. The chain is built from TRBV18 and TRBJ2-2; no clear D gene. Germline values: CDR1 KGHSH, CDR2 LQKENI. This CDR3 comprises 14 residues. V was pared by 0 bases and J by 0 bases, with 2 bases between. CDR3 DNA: TGTGCCAGCTCACCACCCACGAACACCGGGGAGCTGTTTTTT. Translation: CASSPPTNTGELFF.

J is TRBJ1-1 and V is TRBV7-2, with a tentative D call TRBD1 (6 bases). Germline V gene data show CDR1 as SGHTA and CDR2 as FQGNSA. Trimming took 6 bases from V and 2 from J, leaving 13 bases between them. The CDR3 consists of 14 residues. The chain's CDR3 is CASRRDTLNTEAFF. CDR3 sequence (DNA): TGTGCCAGCAGGCGGGACACCTTAAACACTGAAGCTTTCTTT.

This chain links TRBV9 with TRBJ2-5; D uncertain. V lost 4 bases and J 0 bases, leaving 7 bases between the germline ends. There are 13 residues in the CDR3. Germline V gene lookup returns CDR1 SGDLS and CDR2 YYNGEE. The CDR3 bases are TGTGCCAGCAGCACCCAGTACCAAGAGACCCAGTACTTC. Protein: CASSTQYQETQYF.

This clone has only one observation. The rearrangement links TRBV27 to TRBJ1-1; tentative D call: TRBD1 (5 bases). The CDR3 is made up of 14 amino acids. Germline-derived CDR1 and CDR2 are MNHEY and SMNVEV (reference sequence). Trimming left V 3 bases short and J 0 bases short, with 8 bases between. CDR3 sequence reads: CASSLYRMNTEAFF. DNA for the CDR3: TGTGCCAGCAGTTTGTACAGGATGAACACTGAAGCTTTCTTT.

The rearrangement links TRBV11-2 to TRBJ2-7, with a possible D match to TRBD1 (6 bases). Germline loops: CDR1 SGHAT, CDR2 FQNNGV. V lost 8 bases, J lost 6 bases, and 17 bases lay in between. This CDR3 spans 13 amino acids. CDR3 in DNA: TGTGCCAGCGGTGCACAGGGAATGGGCGAGCAGTACTTC. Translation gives CASGAQGMGEQYF.

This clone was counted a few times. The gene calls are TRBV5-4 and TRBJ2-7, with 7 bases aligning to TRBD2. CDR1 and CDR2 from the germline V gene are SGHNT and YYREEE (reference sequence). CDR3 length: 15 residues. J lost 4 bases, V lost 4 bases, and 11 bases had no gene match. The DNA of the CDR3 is TGTGCCAGCAGCCCCCCTCACGGGACTACATACGAGCAGTACTTC. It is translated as CASSPPHGTTYEQYF.

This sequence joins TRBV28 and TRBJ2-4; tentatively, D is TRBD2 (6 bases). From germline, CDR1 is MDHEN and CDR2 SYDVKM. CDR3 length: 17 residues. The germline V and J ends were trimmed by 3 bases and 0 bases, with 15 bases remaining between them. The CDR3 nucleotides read TGTGCCAGCAGTTTGGGGGACTCAGGGTTAGCCAAAAACATTCAGTACTTC. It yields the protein CASSLGDSGLAKNIQYF.

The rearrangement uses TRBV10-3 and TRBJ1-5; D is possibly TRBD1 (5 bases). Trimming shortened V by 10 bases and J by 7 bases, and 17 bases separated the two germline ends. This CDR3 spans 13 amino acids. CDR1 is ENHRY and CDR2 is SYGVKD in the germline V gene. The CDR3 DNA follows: TGTGCCACGGGCTGGCAGGGCGAACAGCCCCAGCATTTT. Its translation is CATGWQGEQPQHF.

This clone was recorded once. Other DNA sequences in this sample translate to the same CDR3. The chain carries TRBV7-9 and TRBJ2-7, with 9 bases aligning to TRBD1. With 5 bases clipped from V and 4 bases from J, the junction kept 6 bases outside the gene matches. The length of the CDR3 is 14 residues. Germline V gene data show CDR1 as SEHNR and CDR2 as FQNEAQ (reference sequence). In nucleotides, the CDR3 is TGTGCCAGCAGCACCGGGACAGGGTCTTACGAGCAGTACTTC. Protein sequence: CASSTGTGSYEQYF. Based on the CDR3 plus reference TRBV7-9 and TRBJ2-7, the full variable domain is DTGVSQNPRHKITKRGQNVTFRCDPISEHNRLYWYRQTLGQGPEFLTYFQNEAQLEKSRLLSDRFSAERPKGSFSTLEIQRTEQGDSAMYLCASSTGTGSYEQYFGPGTRLTVT.

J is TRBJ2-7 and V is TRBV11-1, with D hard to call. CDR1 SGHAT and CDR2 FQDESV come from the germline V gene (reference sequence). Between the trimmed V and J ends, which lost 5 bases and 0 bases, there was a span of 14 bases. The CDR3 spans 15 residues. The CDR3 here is CASSPTAGVSYEQYF. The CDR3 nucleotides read TGTGCCAGCAGCCCCACCGCTGGGGTCTCCTACGAGCAGTACTTC.

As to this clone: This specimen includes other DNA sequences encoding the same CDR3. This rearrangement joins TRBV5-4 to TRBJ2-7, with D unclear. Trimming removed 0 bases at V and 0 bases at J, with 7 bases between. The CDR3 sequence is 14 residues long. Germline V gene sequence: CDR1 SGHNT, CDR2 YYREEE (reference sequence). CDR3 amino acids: CASSLGGSSYEQYF. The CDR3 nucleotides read TGTGCCAGCAGCTTGGGGGGAAGCTCCTACGAGCAGTACTTC.